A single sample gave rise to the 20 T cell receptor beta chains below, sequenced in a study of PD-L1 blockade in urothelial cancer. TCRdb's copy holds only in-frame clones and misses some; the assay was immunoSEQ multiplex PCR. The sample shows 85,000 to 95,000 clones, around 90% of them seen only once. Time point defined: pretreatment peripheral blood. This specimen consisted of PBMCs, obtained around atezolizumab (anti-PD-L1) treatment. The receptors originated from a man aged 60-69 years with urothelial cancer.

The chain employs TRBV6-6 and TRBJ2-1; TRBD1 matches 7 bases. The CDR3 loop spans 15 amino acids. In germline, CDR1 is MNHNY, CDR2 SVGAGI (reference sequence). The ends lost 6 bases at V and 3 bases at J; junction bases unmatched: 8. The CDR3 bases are TGTGCCAGCAGCCAATCTCGACAGGGCTACAATGAGCAGTTCTTC. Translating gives CASSQSRQGYNEQFF.

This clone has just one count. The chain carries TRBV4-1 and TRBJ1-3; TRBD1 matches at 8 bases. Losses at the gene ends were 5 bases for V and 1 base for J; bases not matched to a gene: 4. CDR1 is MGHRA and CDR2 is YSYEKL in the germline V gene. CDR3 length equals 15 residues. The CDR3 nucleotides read TGCGCCAGCAGCGATACAGGGGGATCTGGAAACACCATATATTTT. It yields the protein CASSDTGGSGNTIYF.

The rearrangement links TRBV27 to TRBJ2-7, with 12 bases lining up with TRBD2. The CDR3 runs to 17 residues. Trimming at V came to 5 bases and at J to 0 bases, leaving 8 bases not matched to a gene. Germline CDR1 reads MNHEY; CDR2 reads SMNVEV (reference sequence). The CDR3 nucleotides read TGTGCCAGCAGTGTTACTAGCGGGAGGACCTTCTCCTACGAGCAGTACTTC. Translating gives CASSVTSGRTFSYEQYF.

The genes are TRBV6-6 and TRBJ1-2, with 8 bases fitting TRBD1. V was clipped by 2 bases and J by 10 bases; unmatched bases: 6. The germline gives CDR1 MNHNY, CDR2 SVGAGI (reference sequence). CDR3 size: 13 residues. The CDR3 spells CASSYGTGAYYTF. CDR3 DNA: TGTGCCAGCAGTTACGGGACAGGAGCATACTACACCTTC.

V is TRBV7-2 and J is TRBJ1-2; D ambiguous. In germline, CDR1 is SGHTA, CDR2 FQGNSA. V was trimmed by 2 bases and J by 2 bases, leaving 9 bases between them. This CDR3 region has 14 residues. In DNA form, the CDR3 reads TGTGCCAGCAGCTTATCGGGAGGGAACTATGGCTACACCTTC. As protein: CASSLSGGNYGYTF.

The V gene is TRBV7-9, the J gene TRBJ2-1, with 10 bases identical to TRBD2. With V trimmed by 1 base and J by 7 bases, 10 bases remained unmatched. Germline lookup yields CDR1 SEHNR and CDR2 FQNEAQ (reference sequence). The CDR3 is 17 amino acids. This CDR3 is CASSLEGLAGVANEQFF. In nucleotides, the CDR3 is TGTGCCAGCAGCTTAGAAGGGCTAGCGGGAGTCGCAAATGAGCAGTTCTTC.

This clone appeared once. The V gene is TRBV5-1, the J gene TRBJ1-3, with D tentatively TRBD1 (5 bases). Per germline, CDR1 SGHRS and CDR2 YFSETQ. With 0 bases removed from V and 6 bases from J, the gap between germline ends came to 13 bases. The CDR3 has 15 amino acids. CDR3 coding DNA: TGCGCCAGCAGCTTGGTCCGCAGGGAAGAAAACACCATATATTTT. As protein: CASSLVRREENTIYF.

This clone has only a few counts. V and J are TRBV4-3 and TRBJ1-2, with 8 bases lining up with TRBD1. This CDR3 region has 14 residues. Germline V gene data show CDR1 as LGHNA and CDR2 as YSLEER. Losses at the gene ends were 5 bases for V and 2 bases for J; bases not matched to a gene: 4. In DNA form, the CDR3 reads TGCGCCAGCAGCGGGCGACAGGGGAACTATGGCTACACCTTC. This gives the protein CASSGRQGNYGYTF.

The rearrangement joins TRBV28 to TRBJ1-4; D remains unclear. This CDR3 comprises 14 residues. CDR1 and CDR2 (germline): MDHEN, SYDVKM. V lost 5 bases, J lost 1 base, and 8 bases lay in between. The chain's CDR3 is CASSKTGTNEKLFF. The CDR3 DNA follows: TGTGCCAGCAGTAAGACTGGAACTAATGAAAAACTGTTTTTT.

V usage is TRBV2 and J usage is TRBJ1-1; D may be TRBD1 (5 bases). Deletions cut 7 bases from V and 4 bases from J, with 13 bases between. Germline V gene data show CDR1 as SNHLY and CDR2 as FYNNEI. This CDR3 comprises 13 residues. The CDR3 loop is CASIAGRLTEAFF. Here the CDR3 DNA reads TGTGCCAGCATTGCAGGGCGGCTCACTGAAGCTTTCTTT.

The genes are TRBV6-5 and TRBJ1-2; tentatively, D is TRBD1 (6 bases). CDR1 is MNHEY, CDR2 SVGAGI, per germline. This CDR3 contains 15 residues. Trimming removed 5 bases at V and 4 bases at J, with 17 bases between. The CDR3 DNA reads TGTGCCAGCAGTAGGGGGGGAGGGTTTGGCTATGGCTACACCTTC. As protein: CASSRGGGFGYGYTF.

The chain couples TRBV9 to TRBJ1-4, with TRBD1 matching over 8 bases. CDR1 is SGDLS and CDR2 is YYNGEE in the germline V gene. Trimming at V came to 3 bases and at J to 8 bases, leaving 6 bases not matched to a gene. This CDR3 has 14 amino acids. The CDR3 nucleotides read TGTGCCAGCAGCGCGACAGGGGTAGGCGAAAAACTGTTTTTT. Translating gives CASSATGVGEKLFF.

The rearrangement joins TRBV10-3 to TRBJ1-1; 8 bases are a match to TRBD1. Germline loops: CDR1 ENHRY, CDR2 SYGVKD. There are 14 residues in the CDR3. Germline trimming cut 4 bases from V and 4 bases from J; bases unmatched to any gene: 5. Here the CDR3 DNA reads TGTGCCATCAGTGCCCGAGGACAGGGCACTGAAGCTTTCTTT. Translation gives CAISARGQGTEAFF.

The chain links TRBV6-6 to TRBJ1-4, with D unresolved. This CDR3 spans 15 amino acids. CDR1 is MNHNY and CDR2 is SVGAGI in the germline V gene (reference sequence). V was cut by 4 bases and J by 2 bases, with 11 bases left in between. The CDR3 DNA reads TGTGCCAGCAGTTCGCGGGCTGGGACTAATGAAAAACTGTTTTTT. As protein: CASSSRAGTNEKLFF.

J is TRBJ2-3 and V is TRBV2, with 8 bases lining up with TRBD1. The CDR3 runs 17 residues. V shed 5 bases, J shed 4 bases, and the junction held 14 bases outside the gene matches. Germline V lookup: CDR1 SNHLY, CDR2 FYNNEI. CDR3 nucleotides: TGTGCCAGCAGTACCGCCCTACAGGGGGAAGTGGCAGATACGCAGTATTTT. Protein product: CASSTALQGEVADTQYF.

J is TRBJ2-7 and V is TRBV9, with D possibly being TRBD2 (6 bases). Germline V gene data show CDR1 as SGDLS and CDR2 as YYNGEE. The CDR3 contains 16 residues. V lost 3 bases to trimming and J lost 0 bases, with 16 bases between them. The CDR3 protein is CASSAAGTLFSYEQYF. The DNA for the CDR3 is TGTGCCAGCAGCGCAGCCGGGACTCTATTCTCCTACGAGCAGTACTTC.

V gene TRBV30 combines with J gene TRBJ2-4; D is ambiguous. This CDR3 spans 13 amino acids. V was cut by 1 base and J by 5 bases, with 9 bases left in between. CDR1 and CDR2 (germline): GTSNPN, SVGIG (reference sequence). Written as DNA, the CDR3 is TGTGCCTGGAGTGGAGGTCCCCAAAACATTCAGTACTTC. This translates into CAWSGGPQNIQYF.

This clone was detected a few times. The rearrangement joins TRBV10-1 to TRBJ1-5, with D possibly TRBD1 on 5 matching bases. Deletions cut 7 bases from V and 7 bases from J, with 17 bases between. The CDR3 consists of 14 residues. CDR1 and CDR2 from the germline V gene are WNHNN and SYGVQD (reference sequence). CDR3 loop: CASTGGGWKQPQHF. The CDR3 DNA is TGCGCCAGCACGGGGGGGGGTTGGAAACAGCCCCAGCATTTT.

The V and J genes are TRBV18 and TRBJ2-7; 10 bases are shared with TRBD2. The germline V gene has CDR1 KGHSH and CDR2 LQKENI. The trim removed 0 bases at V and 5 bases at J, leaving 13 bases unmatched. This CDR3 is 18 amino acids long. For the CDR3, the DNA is TGTGCCAGCTCACCACCGACCCTAGCGGGAGTCTTCAACAACGAGCAGTACTTC. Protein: CASSPPTLAGVFNNEQYF.

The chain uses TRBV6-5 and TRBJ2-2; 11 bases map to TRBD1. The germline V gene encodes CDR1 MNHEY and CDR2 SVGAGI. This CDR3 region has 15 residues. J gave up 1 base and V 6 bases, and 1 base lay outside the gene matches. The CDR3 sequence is CASRGTGGNTGELFF. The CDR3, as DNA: TGTGCCAGCAGAGGGACAGGGGGGAACACCGGGGAGCTGTTTTTT.